This TCR beta chain was identified during a study of CD8+ T cells in alopecia areata. The wider study: Those patients who were treated received oral tofacitinib, which was given at 5 to 10 mg twice daily for moderate-to-severe alopecia areata. General study findings and limits: Scalp clonality and expanded CD8+ clones among the top 100 were significantly decreased by tofacitinib.

Treatment reported: oral pan-JAK inhibitor, 5-10 mg twice daily. From alopecia areata patients, lesional scalp punch biopsies and peripheral blood were collected. Following extraction, RNA underwent reverse transcription to cDNA, which served as the sequencing template. The table came from immunoSEQ multiplex PCR; TCRdb's copy has only in-frame clones and leaves some out. The table lists some 190,000 clones, more than 50% of them singletons. The germline V and J ends were trimmed by 3 bases and 3 bases, with 4 bases remaining between them. In germline, CDR1 is SGHVS, CDR2 FQNEAQ. CDR3 length: 12 residues. This clone was detected once. No antigen is known for it.

The sample consisted of CD4+ T cells sorted from blood, taken at week 24, from a patient treated with tofacitinib. The TCR comes from a human donor with alopecia areata. V usage is TRBV7-8 and J usage is TRBJ2-3; no clear D. In nucleotides, the CDR3 is TGTGCCAGCAGCTTGGCGACAGATACGCAGTATTTT. This translates into CASSLATDTQYF. Full variable domain (rest looked up from reference TRBV7-8 and TRBJ2-3): GAGVSQSPRYKVAKRGQDVALRCDPISGHVSLFWYQQALGQGPEFLTYFQNEAQLDKSGLPSDRFFAERPEGSVSTLKIQRTQQEDSAVYLCASSLATDTQYFGPGTRLTVL.